Following are 30 T cell receptor beta chains from one sample sequenced in a study of CD8+ T cells in alopecia areata. cDNA prepared by RNA extraction and subsequent reverse transcription served as the template for sequencing. TCRdb keeps only in-frame clones here, not all; method: immunoSEQ multiplex PCR. The table has about 97,000 clones, around 38% seen once. The sample taken for sequencing was CD4+ T cells sorted from blood. The receptors were gathered from a human donor with alopecia areata.

This sequence joins TRBV6-6 and TRBJ2-4, with D unresolved. Germline CDR1 reads MNHNY; CDR2 reads SVGAGI (reference sequence). V was pared by 10 bases and J by 0 bases, with 10 bases between. This CDR3 is built from 13 residues. CDR3 bases: TGTGCCACCAGACATCTAGCCAAAAACATTCAGTACTTC. Protein: CATRHLAKNIQYF.

This chain's CDR3 is CASSLDVRYGYTF. CDR3 nucleotide sequence: TGCGCCAGCAGCTTGGACGTTCGCTATGGCTACACCTTC. The chain has TRBV5-1 and TRBJ1-2; D unclear. The CDR3 has 13 amino acids. Per germline, CDR1 SGHRS and CDR2 YFSETQ. Between the trimmed V and J ends, which lost 0 bases and 4 bases, there was a span of 7 bases.

This clone has a handful of counts. The V and J genes are TRBV28 and TRBJ1-4, with D tentatively TRBD1 (5 bases). The CDR3 extends over 15 amino acids. Germline CDR1 MDHEN, CDR2 SYDVKM. Between the trimmed V and J ends, which lost 7 bases and 8 bases, there was a span of 20 bases. The CDR3 region is CASNSLRGVGEKLFF. In DNA form, the CDR3 reads TGTGCCAGCAACTCCTTGCGGGGGGTCGGAGAAAAACTGTTTTTT.

This clone was seen more than once but under ten times. The chain carries TRBV28 and TRBJ2-5; TRBD1 agrees at 10 bases. CDR1 is MDHEN, CDR2 SYDVKM, per germline. The length of the CDR3 is 15 residues. V was pared by 5 bases and J by 5 bases, with 8 bases of the junction left unmatched. The CDR3 nucleotides read TGTGCCAGCAGTATCCTGGGGGGACAGGGGGAGACCCAGTACTTC. Amino acid sequence: CASSILGGQGETQYF.

This chain joins TRBV4-2 and TRBJ2-3; TRBD1 is a possible D gene (5 bases). Germline values: CDR1 LGHNA, CDR2 YNFKEQ. The CDR3 spans 16 residues. With 2 bases removed from V and 2 bases from J, the gap between germline ends came to 14 bases. This CDR3 reads CASSQSGTQVTDTQYF. CDR3 sequence (DNA): TGTGCCAGCAGCCAATCCGGAACACAGGTCACAGATACGCAGTATTTT.

The chain joins TRBV18 to TRBJ2-7; D is unresolved. V lost 5 bases, J lost 0 bases, and 14 bases lay in between. In germline, CDR1 is KGHSH, CDR2 LQKENI. CDR3 size: 15 residues. CDR3 residues: CASSATSPSSYEQYF. DNA for the CDR3: TGTGCCAGCTCAGCAACATCGCCAAGCTCCTACGAGCAGTACTTC.

The V and J genes are TRBV2 and TRBJ2-7; D unclear. This CDR3 is built from 13 residues. Germline-derived CDR1 and CDR2 are SNHLY and FYNNEI. The V gene lost 2 bases and the J gene lost 2 bases, with 7 bases spanning the gap. The CDR3 DNA sequence: TGTGCCAGCAGTGAATACCGCCCCTACGAGCAGTACTTC. Its translation: CASSEYRPYEQYF. Full variable domain (missing parts from reference TRBV2 and TRBJ2-7): EPEVTQTPSHQVTQMGQEVILRCVPISNHLYFYWYRQILGQKVEFLVSFYNNEISEKSEIFDDQFSVERPDGSNFTLKIRSTKLEDSAMYFCASSEYRPYEQYFGPGTRLTVT.

The V and J genes are TRBV7-2 and TRBJ2-4; the D gene is possibly TRBD1 (6 bases). The CDR3 is 12 amino acids. The V end was cut by 4 bases, the J end by 15 bases, with 16 bases between. Germline V CDR1 and CDR2: SGHTA, FQGNSA. The CDR3 loop reads CASSSNRDITYF. CDR3 in DNA: TGTGCCAGCAGCTCGAACCGGGACATCACGTACTTC.

A single count supports this clone. The chain combines TRBV5-4 with TRBJ1-2; a possible D gene is TRBD1 (5 bases). Germline CDR1 SGHNT, CDR2 YYREEE (reference sequence). This CDR3 is 14 amino acids long. V was clipped by 0 bases and J by 8 bases, with 14 bases between them. The CDR3 DNA is TGTGCCAGCAGCTTGGATGCCGGGGCGGGCGGCTACACCTTC. This gives the protein CASSLDAGAGGYTF. Together with reference TRBV5-4 and TRBJ1-2, the CDR3 gives the full variable domain: ETGVTQSPTHLIKTRGQQVTLRCSSQSGHNTVSWYQQALGQGPQFIFQYYREEENGRGNFPPRFSGLQFPNYSSELNVNALELDDSALYLCASSLDAGAGGYTFGSGTRLTVV.

The table lists this clone with a few counts. The rearrangement joins TRBV6-5 to TRBJ2-7; TRBD1 agrees at 9 bases. Trimming at V came to 4 bases and at J to 3 bases, leaving 4 bases not matched to a gene. The V gene's germline CDR1 is MNHEY and CDR2 SVGAGI. The CDR3 spans 14 residues. The CDR3 reads CASSSGTGHYEQYF. The CDR3 DNA is TGTGCCAGCAGTTCCGGGACAGGGCACTACGAGCAGTACTTC.

The rearrangement uses TRBV30 and TRBJ2-7; 8 nucleotides agree with TRBD1. Germline V lookup: CDR1 GTSNPN, CDR2 SVGIG (reference sequence). The CDR3 extends over 19 amino acids. V was clipped by 0 bases and J by 4 bases; unmatched bases: 20. The CDR3 bases are TGTGCCTGGAGTGTACTTCGGGCAGGGGGCTCGCCTAAACTGTACGAGCAGTACTTC. Amino acid sequence: CAWSVLRAGGSPKLYEQYF.

This clone occurred a few times. This chain connects TRBV27 to TRBJ2-7; perhaps TRBD2 as D (5 bases). Per germline, CDR1 MNHEY and CDR2 SMNVEV (reference sequence). V was trimmed by 5 bases and J by 4 bases, leaving 12 bases between them. The CDR3 extends over 13 amino acids. In DNA form, the CDR3 reads TGTGCCAGCAGTAAGGGAGATGGGTACGAGCAGTACTTC. Translated: CASSKGDGYEQYF.

This clone was seen a few times. The chain links TRBV5-1 to TRBJ2-5, with D hard to call. The V end was cut by 3 bases, the J end by 4 bases, with 16 bases between. The CDR3 is made up of 15 amino acids. Germline CDR1 reads SGHRS; CDR2 reads YFSETQ. In DNA, the CDR3 is TGCGCCAGCAGCTCGCCCGGACCCCTCCCAGAGACCCAGTACTTC. It yields the protein CASSSPGPLPETQYF.

The rearrangement uses TRBV28 and TRBJ2-5; a possible D gene is TRBD1 (6 bases). Germline CDR1 MDHEN, CDR2 SYDVKM. The V end lost 3 bases, the J end lost 5 bases, and 16 bases lay between the germline ends. The CDR3 totals 15 residues. The CDR3 reads CASSFGAGAGETQYF. CDR3 DNA: TGTGCCAGCAGTTTCGGGGCAGGGGCCGGGGAGACCCAGTACTTC. Full variable domain (outside the CDR3, taken from reference TRBV28 and TRBJ2-5): DVKVTQSSRYLVKRTGEKVFLECVQDMDHENMFWYRQDPGLGLRLIYFSYDVKMKEKGDIPEGYSVSREKKERFSLILESASTNQTSMYLCASSFGAGAGETQYFGPGTRLLVL.

This clone was counted once. J is TRBJ1-1 and V is TRBV4-3; D is unresolved. Looked up from germline, CDR1 is LGHNA and CDR2 is YSLEER. CDR3 length equals 13 residues. V was shortened by 1 base and J by 7 bases, with 10 bases between the two germline ends. The CDR3 loop is CASSQAVGREAFF. The DNA of the CDR3 is TGCGCCAGCAGCCAAGCAGTCGGACGTGAAGCTTTCTTT.

This chain links TRBV29-1 with TRBJ1-2, with 9 bases lining up with TRBD1. CDR1 is SQVTM, CDR2 ANQGSEA, per germline. The length of the CDR3 is 14 residues. V was pared by 1 base and J by 3 bases, with 3 bases of the junction left unmatched. The CDR3 DNA is TGCAGCGTTGAAGTGTGGACAGGGGACTATGGCTACACCTTC. Protein: CSVEVWTGDYGYTF.

V usage is TRBV7-9 and J usage is TRBJ2-7, with a possible D match to TRBD2 (6 bases). The CDR3 is made up of 16 amino acids. V dropped 4 bases and J dropped 0 bases, with 16 bases sitting between them. Germline V gene lookup returns CDR1 SEHNR and CDR2 FQNEAQ (reference sequence). The CDR3 DNA reads TGTGCCAGCAGCTATACCGGGGGACCAAACTCCTACGAGCAGTACTTC. Translating it yields CASSYTGGPNSYEQYF.

A single count supports this clone. V gene TRBV7-2 combines with J gene TRBJ2-3, with D perhaps given as TRBD1 or TRBD2 (6 bases each). The germline V and J ends were trimmed by 1 base and 6 bases, with 20 bases remaining between them. The CDR3 is made up of 17 amino acids. Germline V gives CDR1 SGHTA, CDR2 FQGNSA. In DNA, the CDR3 is TGTGCCAGCAGCTTAGTCTGGGCCCCGGGGGCCGGGGATACGCAGTATTTT. It encodes CASSLVWAPGAGDTQYF. Using reference TRBV7-2 and TRBJ2-3 for the parts outside the CDR3, the full variable domain is GAGVSQSPSNKVTEKGKDVELRCDPISGHTALYWYRQSLGQGLEFLIYFQGNSAPDKSGLPSDRFSAERTGGSVSTLTIQRTQQEDSAVYLCASSLVWAPGAGDTQYFGPGTRLTVL.

The gene calls are TRBV30 and TRBJ2-6; D may be TRBD2 (5 bases). V shed 0 bases and J shed 0 bases, with 6 bases lying between them. Germline V gives CDR1 GTSNPN, CDR2 SVGIG (reference sequence). The CDR3 sequence is 15 residues long. This chain's CDR3 is CAWSVRGSGANVLTF. CDR3 nucleotide sequence: TGTGCCTGGAGTGTACGGGGCTCTGGGGCCAACGTCCTGACTTTC.

The genes are TRBV30 and TRBJ2-3; D is unresolved. The germline V gene has CDR1 GTSNPN and CDR2 SVGIG (reference sequence). The V and J ends lost 1 base and 2 bases respectively, with 13 bases between them. The CDR3 consists of 15 residues. For the CDR3, the DNA is TGTGCCTGGAGTGGGGTCCTCTACAACACAGATACGCAGTATTTT. It specifies CAWSGVLYNTDTQYF.

This clone was counted between two and nine times. The gene calls are TRBV19 and TRBJ1-6; possible D gene TRBD1, 6 bases. The CDR3 is 17 residues long. The V gene's germline CDR1 is LNHDA and CDR2 SQIVND (reference sequence). Trimming removed 2 bases at V and 5 bases at J, with 16 bases between. In DNA form, the CDR3 reads TGTGCCAGTAGTATACGGGGGCAGTCGACCAATAATTCACCCCTCCACTTT. Translating gives CASSIRGQSTNNSPLHF.

A few counts support this clone. The rearrangement joins TRBV5-1 to TRBJ2-7, with 9 bases fitting TRBD2. V was pared by 2 bases and J by 3 bases, with 6 bases of the junction left unmatched. The germline gives CDR1 SGHRS, CDR2 YFSETQ. The CDR3 is 15 amino acids. CDR3 DNA sequence: TGCGCCAGCAGCTTAGTAGCGGGGGACGTCTACGAGCAGTACTTC. Its protein is CASSLVAGDVYEQYF.

The genes are TRBV29-1 and TRBJ2-5; weak D call: TRBD2 (5 bases). The V end was cut by 7 bases, the J end by 0 bases, with 15 bases between. Germline CDR1 reads SQVTM; CDR2 reads ANQGSEA. The CDR3 is made up of 14 amino acids. This CDR3 is CSANQGGYQETQYF. The CDR3 DNA is TGCAGCGCAAACCAAGGCGGGTACCAAGAGACCCAGTACTTC. Based on the CDR3 plus reference TRBV29-1 and TRBJ2-5, the full variable domain is SAVISQKPSRDICQRGTSLTIQCQVDSQVTMMFWYRQQPGQSLTLIATANQGSEATYESGFVIDKFPISRPNLTFSTLTVSNMSPEDSSIYLCSANQGGYQETQYFGPGTRLLVL.

This chain uses TRBV29-1 with TRBJ2-1; 11 positions match TRBD2. Trimming took 3 bases from V and 2 from J; bases not matched to a gene: 6. CDR1 and CDR2 from the germline V gene are SQVTM and ANQGSEA. The CDR3 is 16 amino acids. DNA of the CDR3: TGCAGCGTTGACCCTCAGACTAGCGGGGCCTACAATGAGCAGTTCTTC. Translation gives CSVDPQTSGAYNEQFF.

J is TRBJ2-7 and V is TRBV30; tentatively, D is TRBD1 (5 bases). CDR1 is GTSNPN, CDR2 SVGIG, per germline (reference sequence). Trimming took 3 bases from V and 5 from J, leaving 20 bases between them. This CDR3 comprises 15 residues. The CDR3 here is CAWRKTATLGHEQYF. CDR3 nucleotides: TGTGCCTGGAGGAAGACAGCCACCTTAGGGCACGAGCAGTACTTC.

The J gene is TRBJ1-4, the V gene TRBV5-1; TRBD1 might be the D (6 bases). The CDR3 is made up of 14 amino acids. V lost 0 bases and J lost 8, with 11 bases in between. Germline V gene sequence: CDR1 SGHRS, CDR2 YFSETQ. CDR3: CASSLGQAREKLFF. CDR3 nucleotide sequence: TGCGCCAGCAGCTTGGGACAGGCTCGAGAAAAACTGTTTTTT.

The chain uses TRBV5-4 and TRBJ2-1; possible D gene TRBD2, 5 bases. This CDR3 region has 13 residues. CDR1 is SGHNT and CDR2 is YYREEE in the germline V gene (reference sequence). The V end was cut by 1 base, the J end by 6 bases, with 8 bases between. CDR3 bases: TGTGCCAGCAGCTTGCCTCGGGGCAATGAGCAGTTCTTC. Translated: CASSLPRGNEQFF.

This clone was counted only a few times. The rearrangement uses TRBV4-2 and TRBJ1-4; TRBD1 matches 10 bases. Germline V lookup: CDR1 LGHNA, CDR2 YNFKEQ. V lost 0 bases to trimming and J lost 7 bases; unmatched junction nucleotides: 5. This CDR3 spans 16 amino acids. CDR3 nucleotide sequence: TGTGCCAGCAGCCAAGATCCCGGGACAGGGGTTGAAAAACTGTTTTTT. Encoded protein: CASSQDPGTGVEKLFF.

This clone has a handful of counts. The chain joins TRBV11-2 to TRBJ2-1; D could derive from TRBD1 or TRBD2 (5 bases each). Germline CDR1 and CDR2: SGHAT and FQNNGV. Trimming removed 5 bases at V and 2 bases at J, with 13 bases between. This CDR3 has 15 amino acids. CDR3 coding DNA: TGTGCCAGCAGCCAACTAGGGGCCCCCTACAATGAGCAGTTCTTC. This codes for CASSQLGAPYNEQFF.

The table lists this clone with a few counts. J is TRBJ2-4 and V is TRBV15, with no clear D. Germline lookup yields CDR1 LNHNV and CDR2 YYDKDF (reference sequence). The CDR3 spans 15 residues. The ends were cut back, 0 bases at V and 8 bases at J, with 14 bases in the middle. The CDR3 sequence: CATSRDYFDGHIQYF. The CDR3, as DNA: TGTGCCACCAGCAGAGATTATTTTGATGGGCACATTCAGTACTTC.